The source of this TCR beta chain is a study of T cell responses to AZD1222 COVID-19 vaccine. Sequenced by immunoSEQ multiplex PCR; TCRdb stores in-frame clones only, minus some. The data contain approximately 170,000 clones, 75% to 90% of them seen just once; the ten biggest clones take up 6.5% to 7%. This clone appeared a single time. The sample here was peripheral blood, taken on day 0 of AZD1222 vaccination. The TCR sequence derives from an adult in good health.

DNA of the CDR3: TGTGCCAGCAGCTTGTCGAAAGCTGAAGATTCACCCCTCCACTTT. Translation gives CASSLSKAEDSPLHF. This chain connects TRBV5-4 to TRBJ1-6, with D hard to call. The CDR3 is 15 amino acids. CDR1 SGHNT and CDR2 YYREEE come from the germline V gene (reference sequence). V shed 1 base and J shed 8 bases, with 13 bases lying between them.